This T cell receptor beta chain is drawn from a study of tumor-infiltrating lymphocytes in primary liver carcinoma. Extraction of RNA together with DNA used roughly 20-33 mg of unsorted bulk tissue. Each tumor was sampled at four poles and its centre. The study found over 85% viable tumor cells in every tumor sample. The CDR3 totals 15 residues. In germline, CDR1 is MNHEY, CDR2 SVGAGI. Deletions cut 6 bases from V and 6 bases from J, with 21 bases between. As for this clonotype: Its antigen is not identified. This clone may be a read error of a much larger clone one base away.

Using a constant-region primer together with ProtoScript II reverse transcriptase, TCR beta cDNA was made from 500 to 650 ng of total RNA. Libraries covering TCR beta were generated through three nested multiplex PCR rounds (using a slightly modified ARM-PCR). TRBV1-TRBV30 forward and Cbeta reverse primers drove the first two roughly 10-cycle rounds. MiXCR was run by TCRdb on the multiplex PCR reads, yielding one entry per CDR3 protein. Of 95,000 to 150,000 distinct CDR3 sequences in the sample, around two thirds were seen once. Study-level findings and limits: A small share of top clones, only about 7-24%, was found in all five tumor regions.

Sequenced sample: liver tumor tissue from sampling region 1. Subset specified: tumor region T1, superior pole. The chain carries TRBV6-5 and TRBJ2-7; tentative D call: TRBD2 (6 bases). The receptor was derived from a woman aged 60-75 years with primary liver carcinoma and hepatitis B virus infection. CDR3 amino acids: CASSRSGLGLGEQYF. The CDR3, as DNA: TGTGCCAGCAGCCGATCGGGACTGGGGCTCGGCGAGCAGTACTTC.